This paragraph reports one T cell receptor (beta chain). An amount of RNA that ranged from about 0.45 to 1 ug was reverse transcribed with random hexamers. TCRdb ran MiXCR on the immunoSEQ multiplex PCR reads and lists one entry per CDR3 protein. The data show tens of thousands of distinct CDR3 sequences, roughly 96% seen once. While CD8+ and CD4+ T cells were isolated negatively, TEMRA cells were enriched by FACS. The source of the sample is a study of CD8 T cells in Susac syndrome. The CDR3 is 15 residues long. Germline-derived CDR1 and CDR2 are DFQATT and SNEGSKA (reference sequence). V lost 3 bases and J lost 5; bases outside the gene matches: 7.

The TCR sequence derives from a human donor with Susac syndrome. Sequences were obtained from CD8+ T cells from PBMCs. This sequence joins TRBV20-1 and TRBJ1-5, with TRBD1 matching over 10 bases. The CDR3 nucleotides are TGCAGTGCTAGTCTAGGGACAGGGGTTGATCAGCCCCAGCATTTT. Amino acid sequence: CSASLGTGVDQPQHF.